This section outlines one T cell receptor beta chain sequence together with its context. Its antigen remains unidentified. The data belong to a study of molecular identifiers for immune sequencing clone quantification. Study-level points and caveats: Clones above 20 RNA copies contained over 98% of effector molecules but under 1% of naive ones. Barcodes shared by identical TCR molecules could lead to underestimated sizes of highly expanded clones.

Trimming cost V 5 bases and J 4 bases, with 21 bases left between them. The CDR3 loop spans 16 amino acids. The germline V gene encodes CDR1 SEHNR and CDR2 FQNEAQ (reference sequence). Isolation of naive CD8 T cells was achieved by sorting on a CD8+CD4-CCR7+CD45RA+ phenotype. Listed TCR primers, together with previously described methods, were used for the bulk TCR libraries. Each CDR3 protein is one row after TCRdb ran MiXCR on the PCR reads. The sample carries some 590,000 distinct CDR3 sequences, about 25% recorded once. This TCR came from a human donor in good health. Some libraries in this study had Jurkat cell RNA spiked in. The sample comprised naive CD8+ T cells from blood, with Jurkat cell RNA spiked in. Subset given: FACS-sorted CD8+CD4-CCR7+CD45RA+ naive T cells. The J gene is TRBJ2-7, the V gene TRBV7-9; the D gene could be TRBD1 or TRBD2 (5 bases each). The CDR3 sequence: CASSPSRAPAGYEQYF. The DNA for the CDR3 is TGTGCCAGCAGCCCCAGCAGGGCGCCCGCGGGTTACGAGCAGTACTTC.